The 32 T cell receptor beta chains listed next were all sequenced from one sample in a study of blood T cell repertoires in COVID-19. Generated by immunoSEQ multiplex PCR, the TCRdb table keeps only in-frame clones and is missing some. Found here are roughly 250,000 clones, just under 85% of them singletons; the top ten hold 4%. Source material: peripheral blood. The source of these receptors is a man aged 45-65 years with acute or convalescent COVID-19.

The genes are TRBV10-2 and TRBJ2-2; 12 bases map to TRBD1. Germline V lookup: CDR1 WSHSY, CDR2 SAAADI. V was pared by 6 bases and J by 4 bases, with 18 bases of the junction left unmatched. The CDR3 totals 20 residues. CDR3 residues: CASSAWNRDRGQVGTGELFF. The CDR3 nucleotides read TGCGCCAGCAGCGCTTGGAACCGGGACAGGGGGCAAGTGGGCACCGGGGAGCTGTTTTTT.

This clone has a handful of counts. Different DNA sequences within this sample yield the same CDR3. The V gene is TRBV30, the J gene TRBJ2-7; D is unresolved. V lost 0 bases and J 3 bases, leaving 3 bases between the germline ends. Per the germline V gene, CDR1 is GTSNPN and CDR2 is SVGIG (reference sequence). CDR3 size: 11 residues. CDR3 nucleotide sequence: TGTGCCTGGAGTGTTAGCTACGAGCAGTACTTC. Amino acids: CAWSVSYEQYF. The entire variable domain, with the rest obtained from reference TRBV30 and TRBJ2-7, is as follows: SQTIHQWPATLVQPVGSPLSLECTVEGTSNPNLYWYRQAAGRGLQLLFYSVGIGQISSEVPQNLSASRPQDRQFILSSKKLLLSDSGFYLCAWSVSYEQYFGPGTRLTVT.

The V call is TRBV25-1, the J call TRBJ2-7, with 8 bases identical to TRBD1. The germline gives CDR1 MGHDK, CDR2 SYGVNS. The CDR3 covers 15 residues. J was trimmed by 5 bases and V by 5 bases; bases with no gene match: 11. The CDR3 DNA follows: TGTGCCAGCAGTCATACCCGGGGGACAGGAGACGAGCAGTACTTC. Amino acids: CASSHTRGTGDEQYF.

This clone was detected only once. This rearrangement joins TRBV29-1 to TRBJ1-1; 7 bases are shared with TRBD1. CDR3 length equals 15 residues. Looked up from germline, CDR1 is SQVTM and CDR2 is ANQGSEA. The V and J ends lost 6 bases and 2 bases, in that order; junction bases with no gene match: 12. The CDR3 region is CSVQQQGFGNTEAFF. The CDR3 DNA reads as TGCAGCGTCCAACAACAGGGGTTTGGTAACACTGAAGCTTTCTTT.

J is TRBJ2-7 and V is TRBV28; weak D call: TRBD2 (6 bases). The V end was cut by 6 bases, the J end by 0 bases, with 15 bases between. Per germline, CDR1 MDHEN and CDR2 SYDVKM. This CDR3 has 15 residues. CDR3 sequence (DNA): TGTGCCAGCAGCTACGCCGGGAGCGGCTCCTACGAGCAGTACTTC. Translating gives CASSYAGSGSYEQYF.

This clone was seen only a few times. The chain recombines TRBV11-2 with TRBJ1-3; 7 bases agree with TRBD1. V was pared by 5 bases and J by 3 bases, with 7 bases of the junction left unmatched. This CDR3 has 15 amino acids. The V gene's germline CDR1 is SGHAT and CDR2 FQNNGV. The CDR3 bases are TGTGCCAGCAGCCACGACAGGGCGGTTGGAAACACCATATATTTT. It codes for CASSHDRAVGNTIYF.

V usage is TRBV10-3 and J usage is TRBJ1-5, with 7 bases that match TRBD1. The ends lost 4 bases at V and 4 bases at J; junction bases unmatched: 4. Germline V lookup: CDR1 ENHRY, CDR2 SYGVKD. The length of the CDR3 is 14 residues. CDR3 nucleotides: TGTGCCATCAGTGGAGGGGGCGAGAATCAGCCCCAGCATTTT. The encoded protein is CAISGGGENQPQHF.

This chain uses TRBV12-3 or TRBV12-4 with TRBJ2-1, with 10 bases fitting TRBD2. Trimming at V came to 8 bases and at J to 2 bases, leaving 0 bases not matched to a gene. CDR3 size: 13 residues. The CDR3, as DNA: TGTGCCAGCGGACTAGCGGCCTACAATGAGCAGTTCTTC. Protein sequence: CASGLAAYNEQFF.

The rearrangement links TRBV11-2 to TRBJ2-1, with TRBD2 identical over 13 bases. V lost 8 bases and J lost 9; bases outside the gene matches: 13. Germline CDR1 is SGHAT and CDR2 is FQNNGV. The CDR3 sequence is 16 residues long. The CDR3 DNA is TGTGCCAGCGGAACTAGCGGGGGGGCGGGAGTCGGTGAGCAGTTCTTC. Amino acid sequence: CASGTSGGAGVGEQFF.

The chain is built from TRBV28 and TRBJ1-2; 8 bases line up with TRBD1. This CDR3 comprises 14 residues. Germline V gives CDR1 MDHEN, CDR2 SYDVKM. Losses at the gene ends were 5 bases for V and 3 bases for J; bases not matched to a gene: 5. For the CDR3, the DNA is TGTGCCAGCAGTCAGGGGGCTCAAGACTATGGCTACACCTTC. This sequence encodes CASSQGAQDYGYTF.

This chain connects TRBV5-1 to TRBJ2-1, with 14 bases matching TRBD2. The V and J ends lost 4 bases and 1 base, in that order; junction bases with no gene match: 10. The CDR3 runs to 19 residues. Germline CDR1 reads SGHRS; CDR2 reads YFSETQ. CDR3 DNA: TGCGCCAGCAGCATTGGACTAGCGGGAGGCCGAGCTTCCTACAATGAGCAGTTCTTC. Translating gives CASSIGLAGGRASYNEQFF.

V and J are TRBV30 and TRBJ2-2; D uncertain. Trimming left V 3 bases short and J 0 bases short, with 14 bases between. Per germline, CDR1 GTSNPN and CDR2 SVGIG (reference sequence). The CDR3 length is 16 residues. The CDR3 bases are TGTGCCTGGAGGGGCTTGGCAACCCCGAACACCGGGGAGCTGTTTTTT. Its protein product is CAWRGLATPNTGELFF.

This clone was counted a single time. This sequence joins TRBV5-1 and TRBJ1-4, with D possibly matching TRBD1 (5 bases). The CDR3 runs to 15 residues. Germline-derived CDR1 and CDR2 are SGHRS and YFSETQ. Trimming stripped 2 bases from V and 1 base from J, with 9 bases between. CDR3 residues: CASSFQQGTNEKLFF. CDR3 nucleotide sequence: TGCGCCAGCAGCTTCCAGCAGGGAACTAATGAAAAACTGTTTTTT.

CDR3 sequence (DNA): TGCGCCAGCAGCCAAGAGACATACTACAATGAGCAGTTCTTC. Translated: CASSQETYYNEQFF. The chain employs TRBV4-1 and TRBJ2-1; D not certain. Trimming took 0 bases from V and 3 from J, leaving 6 bases between them. This CDR3 has 14 amino acids. Germline values: CDR1 MGHRA, CDR2 YSYEKL.

The rearrangement uses TRBV27 and TRBJ2-3; D is unclear. CDR1 and CDR2 (germline): MNHEY, SMNVEV (reference sequence). This CDR3 region has 14 residues. Trimming stripped 3 bases from V and 4 bases from J, with 11 bases between. CDR3 DNA sequence: TGTGCCAGCAGTTTGAGGAATCCCTCAGATACGCAGTATTTT. It translates to CASSLRNPSDTQYF.

This sequence joins TRBV28 and TRBJ1-2; TRBD1 agrees at 7 bases. V gave up 2 bases and J gave up 6 bases; unmatched junction bases: 15. CDR1 and CDR2 from the germline V gene are MDHEN and SYDVKM. The CDR3 totals 17 residues. The CDR3 region is CASSLEQSPGTENGYTF. For the CDR3, the DNA is TGTGCCAGCAGTTTAGAGCAAAGCCCCGGGACAGAAAATGGCTACACCTTC.

This clone was seen a single time. The chain is built from TRBV7-9 and TRBJ1-2, with TRBD1 identical over 7 bases. This CDR3 has 13 residues. Unmatched junction bases numbered 1, after V lost 0 bases and J lost 6 bases. Per germline, CDR1 SEHNR and CDR2 FQNEAQ (reference sequence). The CDR3 region is CASSLAGGHGYTF. The DNA of the CDR3 is TGTGCCAGCAGCTTAGCAGGGGGCCATGGCTACACCTTC.

The chain links TRBV5-4 to TRBJ1-3, with TRBD1 identical over 8 bases. The CDR3 is made up of 16 amino acids. Looked up from germline, CDR1 is SGHNT and CDR2 is YYREEE (reference sequence). V dropped 0 bases and J dropped 1; count of bases not matched to a gene: 3. CDR3 in amino acids: CASSLATGGSGNTIYF. The CDR3 nucleotides are TGTGCCAGCAGCTTGGCTACAGGGGGTTCTGGAAACACCATATATTTT.

The rearrangement uses TRBV14 and TRBJ2-1; 13 bases agree with TRBD2. Germline V gene lookup returns CDR1 SGHDN and CDR2 FVKESK. CDR3 size: 15 residues. Trimming removed 4 bases from V and 8 bases from J; junction bases left unmatched: 5. CDR3 loop: CASSPGLAGAHEQFF. The DNA of the CDR3 is TGTGCCAGCAGCCCCGGACTAGCGGGAGCCCATGAGCAGTTCTTC.

The chain links TRBV6-4 to TRBJ1-3; a possible D gene is TRBD1 (6 bases). Germline CDR1 reads MRHNA; CDR2 reads SNTAGT. V lost 6 bases, J lost 0 bases, and 12 bases lay in between. The CDR3 is 15 residues long. The CDR3, as DNA: TGTGCCAGCAGCCGGGACACGAGCTCTGGAAACACCATATATTTT. Its protein is CASSRDTSSGNTIYF.

The chain combines TRBV27 with TRBJ2-7; the D is unclear. CDR1 MNHEY and CDR2 SMNVEV come from the germline V gene (reference sequence). The CDR3 is 14 residues long. Trimming took off 10 bases at V and 2 bases at J, with 18 bases between the two ends. CDR3 sequence reads: CATRLWAGPYEQYF. The CDR3 bases are TGTGCCACCCGTCTCTGGGCCGGCCCCTACGAGCAGTACTTC.

The rearrangement uses TRBV4-1 and TRBJ2-1, with TRBD2 matching over 13 bases. The V segment lost 2 bases and the J segment 11 bases; nucleotides outside the gene matches: 3. Germline loops: CDR1 MGHRA, CDR2 YSYEKL. The CDR3 has 14 amino acids. DNA of the CDR3: TGCGCCAGCAGCCAACAACTAGCGGGGGGGAAGCAGTTCTTC. Amino acids: CASSQQLAGGKQFF.

This clone was detected only once. The chain links TRBV7-2 to TRBJ2-2; D gene unclear. Trimming pared 2 bases from V and 7 bases from J, leaving 8 bases between. The CDR3 is 13 amino acids. Germline values: CDR1 SGHTA, CDR2 FQGNSA. CDR3 in amino acids: CASSLTTVGELFF. The CDR3 region has the DNA TGTGCCAGCAGCTTAACTACCGTCGGGGAGCTGTTTTTT.

V is TRBV2 and J is TRBJ2-1; perhaps TRBD2 as D (5 bases). With 2 bases removed from V and 6 bases from J, the gap between germline ends came to 8 bases. CDR1 and CDR2 (germline): SNHLY, FYNNEI. The CDR3 is 13 residues long. In DNA, the CDR3 is TGTGCCAGCAGTGAAAGAGGGTTCAATGAGCAGTTCTTC. Its protein product is CASSERGFNEQFF. The entire variable domain, with the rest obtained from reference TRBV2 and TRBJ2-1, is as follows: EPEVTQTPSHQVTQMGQEVILRCVPISNHLYFYWYRQILGQKVEFLVSFYNNEISEKSEIFDDQFSVERPDGSNFTLKIRSTKLEDSAMYFCASSERGFNEQFFGPGTRLTVL.

The rearrangement links TRBV3-1 (or the pseudogene TRBV3-2) to TRBJ1-2; 9 nucleotides match TRBD1. This CDR3 has 13 amino acids. CDR1 LGHDT and CDR2 YNNKEL come from the germline V gene (reference sequence). V gave up 7 bases and J gave up 4 bases; unmatched junction bases: 4. The CDR3 spells CASKGQGTYGYTF. The CDR3, as DNA: TGTGCCAGCAAAGGACAGGGGACCTATGGCTACACCTTC.

The chain recombines TRBV5-8 with TRBJ1-2, with TRBD1 matching over 8 bases. The ends lost 0 bases at V and 7 bases at J; junction bases unmatched: 2. Germline-derived CDR1 and CDR2 are SGHTS and YDEGEE. This CDR3 is built from 13 residues. CDR3 sequence: CASSLARGLGYTF. The CDR3, as DNA: TGTGCCAGCAGCTTGGCCAGGGGGCTTGGCTACACCTTC.

This clone has a handful of counts. V gene TRBV10-2 combines with J gene TRBJ2-3; 8 bases agree with TRBD2. The CDR3 runs to 14 residues. CDR1 is WSHSY and CDR2 is SAAADI in the germline V gene. V was clipped by 6 bases and J by 2 bases; unmatched bases: 4. In nucleotides, the CDR3 is TGCGCCAGCAGAACGGGGGGGCCCACAGATACGCAGTATTTT. Residues: CASRTGGPTDTQYF.

The CDR3 DNA reads as TGTGCCAGTAGTATCGGACTCTCGGATGGCTACACCTTC. Residues: CASSIGLSDGYTF. The chain has TRBV19 and TRBJ1-2; the D is unclear. CDR1 is LNHDA and CDR2 is SQIVND in the germline V gene (reference sequence). The V and J ends lost 3 bases and 6 bases respectively, with 11 bases between them. The CDR3 is made up of 13 amino acids.

This sequence joins TRBV11-2 and TRBJ1-2; 7 bases line up with TRBD1. CDR1 is SGHAT and CDR2 is FQNNGV in the germline V gene. CDR3 size: 14 residues. Germline trimming cut 4 bases from V and 2 bases from J; bases unmatched to any gene: 4. DNA for the CDR3: TGTGCCAGCAGCTCCCTGACAGGGAACTATGGCTACACCTTC. Its protein product is CASSSLTGNYGYTF.

CDR3 protein: CASSKAGNTGELFF. The CDR3 DNA reads TGTGCCAGCAGTAAAGCGGGAAACACCGGGGAGCTGTTTTTT. The chain uses TRBV9 and TRBJ2-2; 7 nucleotides align to TRBD2. The CDR3 covers 14 residues. The V segment lost 5 bases and the J segment 2 bases; nucleotides outside the gene matches: 3. In germline, CDR1 is SGDLS, CDR2 YYNGEE.

The chain links TRBV7-9 to TRBJ2-2; tentatively, D is TRBD1 (6 bases). With 5 bases removed from V and 1 base from J, the gap between germline ends came to 17 bases. The CDR3 loop spans 17 amino acids. Germline V gene sequence: CDR1 SEHNR, CDR2 FQNEAQ (reference sequence). The CDR3 sequence: CASSARSSTGNTGELFF. The CDR3 DNA follows: TGTGCCAGCAGCGCACGTTCTTCGACAGGGAACACCGGGGAGCTGTTTTTT.

The genes are TRBV4-2 and TRBJ1-3; D not certain. Germline V gives CDR1 LGHNA, CDR2 YNFKEQ. The CDR3 runs to 17 residues. V was cut by 4 bases and J by 2 bases, with 18 bases left in between. Written as DNA, the CDR3 is TGTGCCAGCAGCCCCTACGTGGAGGACTCGGCTGGAAACACCATATATTTT. Translated, it gives CASSPYVEDSAGNTIYF.